Given below is one T cell receptor (beta chain) in context. Its antigen is unknown. V gave up 5 bases and J gave up 7 bases; unmatched junction bases: 10. This CDR3 is built from 14 residues. CDR1 is DFQATT and CDR2 is SNEGSKA in the germline V gene (reference sequence). TCRdb re-called the 5' RACE reads with MiXCR, one entry per CDR3 protein. The sample gives some 290,000 distinct CDR3 sequences, around 15% of which show up once; roughly 24% is in the top ten. This sample is drawn from a study of T-cell memory formation after mild COVID-19. The study's findings and limits: Clones contracting across day 15 to 85 had a balanced CD4/CD8 profile; later expanding clones leaned CD4+.

This sequence originates from a man aged 18 to 30 who had mild COVID-19 (a few samples of this study predate the infection). Cell type and time point are not known. Sequencing was done on a sample of PBMCs or a T cell subset sorted from them (not recorded which). V and J are TRBV20-1 and TRBJ1-4, with TRBD1 identical over 7 bases. The CDR3 DNA sequence: TGCAGTGCTCCGAAAGGGGGCCTGACTGAAAAACTGTTTTTT. Its translation: CSAPKGGLTEKLFF.